Listed below are T cell receptor beta chains from one sample, sequenced in a study of T cell responses to AZD1222 COVID-19 vaccine. This table comes from immunoSEQ multiplex PCR, and its TCRdb copy is limited to in-frame clones, with some not included. The data contain around 140,000 clones, roughly 90% of them singletons. Sequences were derived from peripheral blood, sampled 28 days after the second AZD1222 dose. Receptors originate from an adult who received the AZD1222 COVID-19 vaccine. CDR3s include the opening cysteine and the closing phenylalanine or tryptophan. Size values are once, few and many counts, or a class for expanded clones, and some rows have none.

v_call: TRBV19
clone_size: .
j_call: TRBJ2-4
cdr3_aa: CASSIGTLENIQYF

v_call: TRBV2
clone_size: .
j_call: TRBJ2-1
cdr3_aa: CASRPGTSGNNEQFF

v_call: TRBV6-4
clone_size: .
j_call: TRBJ2-2
cdr3_aa: CASSYRDNTGELFF

v_call: TRBV18
clone_size: .
j_call: TRBJ1-6
cdr3_aa: CASSPNESNSPLHF

v_call: TRBV27
clone_size: many
j_call: TRBJ2-1
cdr3_aa: CASSPGTSGHNEQFF

v_call: TRBV7-3
clone_size: .
j_call: TRBJ2-7
cdr3_aa: CASSKSGNSYEQYF

v_call: TRBV12-3/TRBV12-4
clone_size: .
j_call: TRBJ1-6
cdr3_aa: CASFGTGNSPLHF

v_call: TRBV28
clone_size: .
j_call: TRBJ2-1
cdr3_aa: CASSSPGPLDNEQFF

v_call: TRBV28
clone_size: .
j_call: TRBJ1-2
cdr3_aa: CASTQPPGGGRYGYTF

v_call: TRBV6-5
clone_size: .
j_call: TRBJ2-1
cdr3_aa: CASRSGGEQFF

v_call: TRBV28
clone_size: .
j_call: TRBJ1-1
cdr3_aa: CASSLSFLVNTEAFF

v_call: TRBV27
clone_size: .
j_call: TRBJ2-1
cdr3_aa: CASSILQGIVNEQFF

v_call: TRBV28
clone_size: .
j_call: TRBJ1-5
cdr3_aa: CASRTGQSNYQPQHF